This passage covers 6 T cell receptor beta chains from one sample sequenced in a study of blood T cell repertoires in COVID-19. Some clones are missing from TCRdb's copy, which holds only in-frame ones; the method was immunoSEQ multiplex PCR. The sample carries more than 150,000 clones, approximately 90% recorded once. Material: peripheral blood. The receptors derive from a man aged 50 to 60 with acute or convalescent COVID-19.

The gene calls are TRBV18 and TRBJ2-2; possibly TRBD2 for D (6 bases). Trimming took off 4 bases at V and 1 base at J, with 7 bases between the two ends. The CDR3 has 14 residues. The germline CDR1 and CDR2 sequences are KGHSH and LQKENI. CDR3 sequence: CASSRSGNTGELFF. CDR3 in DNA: TGTGCCAGCTCACGTAGCGGGAACACCGGGGAGCTGTTTTTT.

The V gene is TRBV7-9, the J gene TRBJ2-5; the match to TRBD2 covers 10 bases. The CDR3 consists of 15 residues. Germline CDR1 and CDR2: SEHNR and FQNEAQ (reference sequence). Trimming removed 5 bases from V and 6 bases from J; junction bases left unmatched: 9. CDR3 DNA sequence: TGTGCCAGCAGCCAAACTAGCGGGGACCAGAAGACCCAGTACTTC. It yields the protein CASSQTSGDQKTQYF.

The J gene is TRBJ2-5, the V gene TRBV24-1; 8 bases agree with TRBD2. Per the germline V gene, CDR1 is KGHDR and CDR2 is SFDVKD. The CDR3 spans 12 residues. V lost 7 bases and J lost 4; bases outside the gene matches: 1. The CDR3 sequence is CATSGGGETQYF. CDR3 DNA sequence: TGTGCCACCAGCGGGGGGGGAGAGACCCAGTACTTC.

The CDR3 sequence is CASSQDTRGEQFF. CDR3 in DNA: TGTGCCAGCAGCCAAGATACGCGGGGGGAGCAGTTCTTC. The chain recombines TRBV3-1 (or the pseudogene TRBV3-2) with TRBJ2-1; 7 bases agree with TRBD2. Trimming cost V 0 bases and J 10 bases; bases outside gene matches: 3. This CDR3 has 13 residues. CDR1 is LGHDT and CDR2 is YNNKEL in the germline V gene (reference sequence).

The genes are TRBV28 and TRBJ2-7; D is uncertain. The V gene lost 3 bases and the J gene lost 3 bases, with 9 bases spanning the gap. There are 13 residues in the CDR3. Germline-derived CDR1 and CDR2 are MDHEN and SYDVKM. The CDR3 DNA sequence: TGTGCCAGCAGTTTGACGGGTTTCTACGAGCAGTACGTC. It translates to CASSLTGFYEQYV.

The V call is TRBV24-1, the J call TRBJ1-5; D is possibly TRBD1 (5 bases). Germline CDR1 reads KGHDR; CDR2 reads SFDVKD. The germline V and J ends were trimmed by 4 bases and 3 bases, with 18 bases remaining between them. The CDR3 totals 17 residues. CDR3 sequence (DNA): TGTGCCACCAGTGAGTCCCTCGAGCAGGGAATCAATCAGCCCCAGCATTTT. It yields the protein CATSESLEQGINQPQHF.